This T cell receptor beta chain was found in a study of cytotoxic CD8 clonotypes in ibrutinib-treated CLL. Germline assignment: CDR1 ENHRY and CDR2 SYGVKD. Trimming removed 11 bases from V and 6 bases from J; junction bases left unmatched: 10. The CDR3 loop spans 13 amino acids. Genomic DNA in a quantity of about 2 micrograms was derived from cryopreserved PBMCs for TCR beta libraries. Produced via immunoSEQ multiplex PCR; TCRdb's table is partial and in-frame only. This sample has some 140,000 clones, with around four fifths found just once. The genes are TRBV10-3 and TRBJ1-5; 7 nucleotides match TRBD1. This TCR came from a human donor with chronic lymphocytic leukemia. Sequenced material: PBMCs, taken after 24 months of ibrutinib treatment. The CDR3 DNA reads TGTGCCTCTAGCCGGGACAGTTCTCAGCCCCAGCATTTT. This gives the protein CASSRDSSQPQHF.